One and the same sample provided the 11 T cell receptor beta chains below, sequenced in a study of cytomegalovirus exposure and HLA in healthy donors. The PCR had 60 Vbeta and 13 Jbeta primers. Measured with immunoSEQ multiplex PCR; TCRdb has only the in-frame clones, and not every one. The sample contains tens of thousands of clones, roughly 67% of which appear only once. Specimen: PBMCs. These receptors came from a boy between 10 and 17 years old in good health and CMV-seropositive.

The CDR3 DNA reads TGTGCCAGCAGCCAGACAGGGTACACAGATACGCAGTATTTT. This gives the protein CASSQTGYTDTQYF. The chain links TRBV7-3 to TRBJ2-3; 7 nucleotides align to TRBD1. Per the germline V gene, CDR1 is SGHTA and CDR2 is FQGTGA. J gave up 2 bases and V 5 bases, and 4 bases lay outside the gene matches. The CDR3 is made up of 14 amino acids.

This chain connects TRBV25-1 to TRBJ2-7; 12 bases match TRBD1. The CDR3 covers 16 residues. CDR1 MGHDK and CDR2 SYGVNS come from the germline V gene. Trimming removed 2 bases from V and 7 bases from J; junction bases left unmatched: 9. CDR3 in DNA: TGTGCCAGCAGTGAAAATAGGGACAGGGGGCTTCAAGAGCAGTACTTC. Encoded protein: CASSENRDRGLQEQYF.

There are a few counts of this clone. V gene TRBV9 combines with J gene TRBJ1-2; no clear D. V was cut by 0 bases and J by 4 bases, with 10 bases left in between. The CDR3 length is 14 residues. Germline V gene sequence: CDR1 SGDLS, CDR2 YYNGEE. The CDR3 DNA reads as TGTGCCAGCAGCGTAGACGGACTCGGCTATGGCTACACCTTC. As protein: CASSVDGLGYGYTF. Full variable domain (remainder filled in from reference TRBV9 and TRBJ1-2): DSGVTQTPKHLITATGQRVTLRCSPRSGDLSVYWYQQSLDQGLQFLIQYYNGEERAKGNILERFSAQQFPDLHSELNLSSLELGDSALYFCASSVDGLGYGYTFGSGTRLTVV.

With respect to this clone: A read error may produce the germline difference seen at one junction end. This chain connects TRBV30 to TRBJ1-2; D not resolved. The CDR3 is 12 residues long. Germline values: CDR1 GTSNPN, CDR2 SVGIG (reference sequence). CDR3 nucleotide sequence: TGTGCCTGGAGTCCGTATAACTATGGCTACCCCTTC. Its protein is CAWSPYNYGYPF.

This clone was detected a few times. The chain recombines TRBV28 with TRBJ2-2; 7 bases map to TRBD1. CDR1 MDHEN and CDR2 SYDVKM come from the germline V gene. The CDR3 covers 14 residues. With V trimmed by 6 bases and J by 6 bases, 7 bases remained unmatched. The CDR3 is CASRQGTVPGELFF. CDR3 nucleotide sequence: TGTGCCAGCAGACAAGGGACAGTTCCCGGGGAGCTGTTTTTT.

V is TRBV5-1 and J is TRBJ2-7; 14 positions match TRBD2. CDR1 is SGHRS and CDR2 is YFSETQ in the germline V gene. The junction had 9 bases not matched to a gene; V was cut back by 1 base and J by 6 bases. The CDR3 is 17 amino acids. Here the CDR3 reads CASSLTTSGRAWSEQYF. The CDR3 DNA reads as TGCGCCAGCAGCTTGACGACTAGCGGGAGGGCCTGGTCCGAGCAGTACTTC.

The table lists this clone with a few counts. The chain couples TRBV23-1 to TRBJ2-4, with D possibly matching TRBD1 (7 bases). TRBV23-1 is an ORF, and what it does is uncertain. Trimming pared 4 bases from V and 0 bases from J, leaving 13 bases between. The CDR3 covers 16 residues. The CDR3 region is CASSPSGGLAKNIQYF. CDR3 nucleotides: TGCGCCAGCAGTCCGTCAGGGGGACTAGCCAAAAACATTCAGTACTTC.

The V and J genes are TRBV27 and TRBJ2-3; TRBD2 is a possible D gene (6 bases). This CDR3 contains 17 residues. Germline CDR1 MNHEY, CDR2 SMNVEV (reference sequence). Trimming shortened V by 5 bases and J by 1 base, and 19 bases separated the two germline ends. CDR3 region: CASSSPPGRGRTDTQYF. The CDR3 bases are TGTGCCAGCAGTAGCCCCCCCGGGCGGGGACGCACAGATACGCAGTATTTT.

The chain links TRBV5-4 to TRBJ2-5; TRBD2 matches at 8 bases. After removal of 4 bases from V and 4 bases from J, the junction contained 9 bases not matched to a gene. The germline V gene has CDR1 SGHNT and CDR2 YYREEE (reference sequence). CDR3 length: 15 residues. For the CDR3, the DNA is TGTGCCAGCAGCCCGACCACTAGCGGTTTAGAGACCCAGTACTTC. Residues: CASSPTTSGLETQYF.

This rearrangement joins TRBV30 to TRBJ2-2; TRBD1 matches 7 bases. There are 16 residues in the CDR3. Germline CDR1 and CDR2: GTSNPN and SVGIG (reference sequence). The V gene end was trimmed by 3 bases and the J gene end by 1 base; junction bases not matched to a gene: 8. CDR3 bases: TGTGCCTGGAGGAACAACAGGGGCCTGAACACCGGGGAGCTGTTTTTT. This codes for CAWRNNRGLNTGELFF.

The V gene is TRBV7-3, the J gene TRBJ2-3; D might be TRBD2 (7 bases). This CDR3 is built from 21 residues. Trimming pared 5 bases from V and 2 bases from J, leaving 32 bases between. CDR1 and CDR2 from the germline V gene are SGHTA and FQGTGA. The CDR3 loop is CASSPRGRGAAGILATDTQYF. The CDR3 nucleotides are TGTGCCAGCAGCCCACGAGGTCGGGGGGCCGCGGGTATTCTAGCCACAGATACGCAGTATTTT.